Below, 16 T cell receptor beta chains from the same sample are listed, as sequenced in a study of CD8 T cells in Susac syndrome. When the RNA was reverse transcribed, random hexamers were used with an input of roughly 0.5 to 1 ug. TCRdb passed the immunoSEQ multiplex PCR reads through MiXCR, listing each CDR3 protein once. The table lists about 120,000 distinct CDR3 sequences, around 90% of them singletons. Sequenced sample: CD4+ T cells from PBMCs. The receptor source for this set is a human donor in good health.

The J gene is TRBJ2-7, the V gene TRBV7-2; D is ambiguous. Germline CDR1 is SGHTA and CDR2 is FQGNSA. The V end lost 1 base, the J end lost 2 bases, and 6 bases lay between the germline ends. The CDR3 is made up of 13 amino acids. The CDR3 protein is CASSLVGPYEQYF. The CDR3 region has the DNA TGTGCCAGCAGCTTAGTAGGCCCCTACGAGCAGTACTTC.

This chain uses TRBV7-9 with TRBJ1-1; 9 bases align to TRBD1. Germline V lookup: CDR1 SEHNR, CDR2 FQNEAQ (reference sequence). This CDR3 is built from 15 residues. V lost 1 base to trimming and J lost 2 bases; unmatched junction nucleotides: 2. The CDR3 loop is CASSLGTGVNTEAFF. The DNA of the CDR3 is TGTGCCAGCAGCTTAGGGACAGGGGTTAACACTGAAGCTTTCTTT.

V is TRBV10-3 and J is TRBJ2-3; 7 bases line up with TRBD1. The CDR3 consists of 16 residues. Losses at the gene ends were 8 bases for V and 0 bases for J; bases not matched to a gene: 11. Germline V gene data show CDR1 as ENHRY and CDR2 as SYGVKD. CDR3 amino acids: CAIDPAGTVSTDTQYF. The CDR3 DNA follows: TGTGCCATCGACCCGGCCGGGACAGTTAGCACAGATACGCAGTATTTT.

The chain links TRBV6-2 or TRBV6-3 to TRBJ2-1; D is undetermined. Germline CDR1 is MNHEY and CDR2 is SVGEGT. This CDR3 comprises 13 residues. Trimming took 2 bases from V and 3 from J, leaving 5 bases between them. In nucleotides, the CDR3 is TGTGCCAGCAGTTACGCGGACTACAATGAGCAGTTCTTC. This gives the protein CASSYADYNEQFF.

This clonotype was counted once. This chain links TRBV3-1 with TRBJ2-2; the D is unclear. The germline V and J ends were trimmed by 0 bases and 8 bases, with 1 base remaining between them. The V gene's germline CDR1 is LGHDT and CDR2 YNNKEL (reference sequence). This CDR3 has 11 amino acids. The CDR3 protein is CASSQEGELFF. CDR3 bases: TGTGCCAGCAGCCAAGAGGGGGAGCTGTTTTTT.

Worth noting for this clonotype: The junction does not match germline at one end; this may be a read error. The chain links TRBV11-2 to TRBJ2-1; no firm D call. There are 13 residues in the CDR3. The germline gives CDR1 SGHAT, CDR2 FQNNGV. CDR3 residues: CASSLDWQVEQFF. The CDR3 nucleotides read TGTGCTAGCAGCTTAGATTGGCAGGTAGAGCAGTTCTTC.

DNA for the CDR3: TGTGCCAGCTCACCTAGACAGGGAGGGTTTGCACCCCTCCACTTT. Amino acid sequence: CASSPRQGGFAPLHF. The chain employs TRBV18 and TRBJ1-6; 7 bases are a match to TRBD1. V was pared by 3 bases and J by 11 bases, with 10 bases of the junction left unmatched. The germline gives CDR1 KGHSH, CDR2 LQKENI. The length of the CDR3 is 15 residues.

This rearrangement joins TRBV7-2 to TRBJ2-3, with D perhaps given as TRBD1 or TRBD2 (5 bases each). The CDR3 totals 15 residues. Germline loops: CDR1 SGHTA, CDR2 FQGNSA. V shed 5 bases and J shed 9 bases, with 21 bases lying between them. Written as DNA, the CDR3 is TGTGCCAGCAGCCCGAGTCCCGGGACGGAGGAAACGCAGTATTTT. Translating it yields CASSPSPGTEETQYF. Together with reference TRBV7-2 and TRBJ2-3, the CDR3 gives the full variable domain: GAGVSQSPSNKVTEKGKDVELRCDPISGHTALYWYRQSLGQGLEFLIYFQGNSAPDKSGLPSDRFSAERTGGSVSTLTIQRTQQEDSAVYLCASSPSPGTEETQYFGPGTRLTVL.

This clonotype was counted a single time. The rearrangement links TRBV6-2 or TRBV6-3 to TRBJ2-2, with D perhaps matching TRBD1 or TRBD2 (6 bases each). This CDR3 is built from 16 residues. From germline, CDR1 is MNHEY and CDR2 SVGEGT. V lost 0 bases to trimming and J lost 6 bases, with 14 bases between them. Written as DNA, the CDR3 is TGTGCCAGCAGTTACTCCGGGGGCCTCGTTTCCGGGGAGCTGTTTTTT. Translating it yields CASSYSGGLVSGELFF.

The chain joins TRBV9 to TRBJ2-1; TRBD1 might be the D (8 bases). The length of the CDR3 is 15 residues. The germline V gene encodes CDR1 SGDLS and CDR2 YYNGEE. With 5 bases removed from V and 8 bases from J, the gap between germline ends came to 20 bases. The CDR3 bases are TGTGCCAGCAGACAGCGGGACAGGAATTACGATGAGCAGTTCTTC. Translating it yields CASRQRDRNYDEQFF.

The genes are TRBV5-1 and TRBJ2-1, with D perhaps being TRBD1 or TRBD2 (6 bases each). The CDR3 totals 17 residues. Per the germline V gene, CDR1 is SGHRS and CDR2 is YFSETQ. Trimming shortened V by 0 bases and J by 2 bases, and 15 bases separated the two germline ends. The CDR3 region is CASSLGAPGATYNEQFF. The CDR3 DNA follows: TGCGCCAGCAGCTTGGGGGCACCGGGGGCAACCTACAATGAGCAGTTCTTC.

The chain uses TRBV19 and TRBJ1-5; the match to TRBD1 covers 8 bases. Germline CDR1 is LNHDA and CDR2 is SQIVND (reference sequence). After removal of 7 bases from V and 6 bases from J, the junction contained 5 bases not matched to a gene. This CDR3 contains 13 residues. The CDR3 DNA is TGTGCCAGTACGGACAGGGAGAGTCAGCCCCAGCATTTT. It encodes CASTDRESQPQHF.

This clonotype was detected once. The chain links TRBV29-1 to TRBJ1-3, with 8 nucleotides matching TRBD1. J was trimmed by 0 bases and V by 5 bases; bases with no gene match: 15. The CDR3 runs to 18 residues. Germline lookup yields CDR1 SQVTM and CDR2 ANQGSEA. As DNA, the CDR3 is TGCAGCGTTACAACCGGGACAGGAGGGATCGGCTCTGGAAACACCATATATTTT. Translation gives CSVTTGTGGIGSGNTIYF.

This clonotype was detected a few times. The CDR3: CASSLKTFNTGELFF. The DNA of the CDR3 is TGTGCCAGCAGCTTAAAGACTTTCAACACCGGGGAGCTGTTTTTT. V gene TRBV7-2 combines with J gene TRBJ2-2; no definite D call. CDR1 and CDR2 (germline): SGHTA, FQGNSA. V gave up 2 bases and J gave up 2 bases, with 9 bases separating them. The CDR3 length is 15 residues.

V gene TRBV29-1 combines with J gene TRBJ1-1; a possible D gene is TRBD1 (5 bases). The CDR3 totals 13 residues. V dropped 3 bases and J dropped 3 bases, with 11 bases sitting between them. The germline CDR1 and CDR2 sequences are SQVTM and ANQGSEA. The CDR3 DNA sequence: TGCAGCGTTGAGCGCGGCAGGGACACTGAAGCTTTCTTT. The encoded protein is CSVERGRDTEAFF.

This sequence joins TRBV28 and TRBJ1-2; 7 positions agree with TRBD1. Germline V gene sequence: CDR1 MDHEN, CDR2 SYDVKM. J was trimmed by 7 bases and V by 2 bases; bases with no gene match: 4. This CDR3 spans 13 amino acids. In DNA, the CDR3 is TGTGCCAGCAGTTTACTACAGGGGAGTGGCTACACCTTC. It specifies CASSLLQGSGYTF.